These T cell receptor beta chains were read from a single sample in a study of tumor and adjacent non-tumor tissue in lung cancer. Via MiXCR, TCRdb re-called the multiplex PCR reads, giving one row per CDR3 protein. The sample holds about 90,000 distinct CDR3 sequences; around three fifths are singletons and the top ten take around 15%. The sequenced sample was lung tumor tissue. Receptors were obtained from a man aged 65 to 79 with non-small cell lung cancer. Each CDR3 is given with its conserved first and last residue. The D gene is left open where the match is weak. Clone size is stated in some rows and not others, as once, few, many or a class when expanded.

>-|TRBJ1-6|-|TRBV6-5
CTSSCSGDTFYNSPLHF
TGTACCAGCAGTTGCTCTGGCGACACATTCTATAATTCACCCCTCCACTTT
>-|TRBJ2-2|-|TRBV4-1
CASILRDKATGELFF
TGCGCCAGCATCCTCCGAGACAAGGCCACCGGGGAACTGTTTTTT
>-|TRBJ2-2|TRBD2|TRBV11-2
CANSLVSGKNTGELFF
TGTGCCAACAGCTTGGTTAGCGGGAAGAACACCGGGGAGCTGTTTTTT
>-|TRBJ2-3|-|TRBV29-1
CSVAVGTGDTQYF
-
>once|TRBJ1-5|TRBD1|TRBV20-1
CSARAGGSNQLQHF
TGCAGTGCTAGAGCAGGGGGTAGCAATCAGCTCCAGCATTTT
>-|TRBJ2-2|-|TRBV11-1
CAISLAPGPGELFF
TGCGCCATCAGCTTAGCTCCGGGCCCCGGGGAGCTGTTTTTT
>-|TRBJ2-7|-|TRBV20-1
CSARDGNASTYEQYF
TGCAGTGCTAGAGATGGTAATGCTTCAACCTACGAGCAGTACTTC
>-|TRBJ2-3|-|TRBV28
CASCLQRNTQYF
TGTGCCAGCTGTTTACAAAGGAATACGCAGTATTTT
>once|TRBJ2-2|-|TRBV11-2
CANSFENTGELFF
TGTGCCAACAGCTTCGAGAACACCGGGGAGCTCTTTTTT
>once|TRBJ1-3|-|TRBV29-1
CCVEGGGNTVYF
TGCTGCGTCGAGGGTGGGGGAAACACCGTATATTTT
>-|TRBJ1-5|-|TRBV7-8
CASSSGRTESRNQPQNF
TGTGCCAGTAGCTCGGGTCGGACCGAGTCACGCAATCAGCCCCAGAATTTT
>few|TRBJ1-2|-|TRBV28
CAGSTDSPRQARYTF
TGTGCCGGCAGTACCGACAGTCCCCGGCAAGCCCGGTACACCTTC
>-|TRBJ2-3|-|TRBV11-2
CASTLFRETRYF
TGTGCCAGCACCTTATTCCGGGAAACACGGTATTTT
>-|TRBJ1-2|-|TRBV6-1
CASSESMRERYTF
TGTGCCAGCAGTGAAAGCATGAGGGAACGTTACACCTTC
>-|TRBJ2-4|-|TRBV30
CAWSPRENIPYF
TGTGCCTGGAGCCCCAGGGAAAACATTCCGTACTTC
>-|TRBJ2-5|TRBD2|TRBV20-1
CSASGGAIEAQYF
TGCAGTGCTAGCGGGGGGGCGATAGAGGCCCAGTACTTC
>many|TRBJ2-5|-|TRBV6-6
CASSTGLLQETQYF
TGTGCCAGCAGTACGGGACTCTTACAAGAGACCCAGTACTTC
>many|TRBJ1-2|TRBD1|TRBV5-6
CASRRQGADYGYTF
TGTGCCAGCAGGCGACAGGGGGCGGACTATGGCTACACCTTC
>-|TRBJ2-7|-|TRBV6-4
CASSDPRQGTYEQYF
TGTGCCAGCAGTGACCCCCGCCAGGGGACCTACGAGCAGTACTTC
>-|TRBJ1-5|TRBD1|TRBV28
CASSRTGVYQPQHF
TGTGCCAGCAGCCGTACAGGGGTCTATCAGCCCCAGCATTTT
>-|TRBJ2-3|TRBD2|TRBV7-9
CATPRNRGEGDTQYF
TGTGCCACCCCCCGGAACCGGGGGGAGGGAGATACGCAGTATTTT
>-|TRBJ2-3|TRBD2|TRBV12-3/TRBV12-4
CASSLRGRTRADTQYF
TGTGCCAGCAGTTTACGCGGGAGGACTCGCGCAGACACGCAGTATTTT
>many|TRBJ2-3|TRBD2|TRBV7-8
CASSVRGAGGGTDTQYF
TGTGCCAGCAGCGTAAGAGGCGCGGGGGGCGGCACAGATACGCAGTATTTT
>-|TRBJ2-1|TRBD2|TRBV9
CASSSTSDSSYNEQLF
TGTGCCAGCAGCTCTACTAGCGACAGCTCCTACAATGAGCAGTTATTC
>-|TRBJ2-3|-|TRBV7-9
CASSRSGARTDTQYF
TGTGCCAGCAGCAGAAGTGGAGCAAGGACAGATACGCAGTATTTT
>-|TRBJ2-2|-|TRBV20-1
CSARAGGSNTGELFF
TGCAGTGCTAGGGCGGGCGGATCGAACACCGGGGAGCTGTTTTTT
>many|TRBJ2-3|TRBD2|TRBV20-1
CSASSGRSDTQYF
TGCAGTGCATCTAGCGGGAGGTCAGATACGCAGTATTTT
>-|TRBJ2-2|-|TRBV11-2
CAGSHHKGGTGELFF
TGTGCCGGCAGCCACCACAAGGGGGGGACCGGGGAGCTGTTTTTT
>many|TRBJ2-1|-|TRBV10-2
CASSVYNEQFF
TGCGCCAGCAGTGTCTACAATGAGCAGTTCTTC